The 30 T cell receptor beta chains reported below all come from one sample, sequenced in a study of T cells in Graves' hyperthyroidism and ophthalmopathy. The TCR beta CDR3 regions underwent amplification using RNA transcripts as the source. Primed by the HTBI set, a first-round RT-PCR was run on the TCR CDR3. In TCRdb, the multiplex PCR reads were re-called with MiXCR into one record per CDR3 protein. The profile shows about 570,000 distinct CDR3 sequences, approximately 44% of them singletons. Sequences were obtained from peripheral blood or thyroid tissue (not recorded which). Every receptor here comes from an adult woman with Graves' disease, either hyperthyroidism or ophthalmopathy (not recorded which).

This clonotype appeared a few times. CDR3 DNA sequence: TGTGCCAGCAGTTCTGGGATCAGGGCCACTGAAGCTTTCTTT. This translates into CASSSGIRATEAFF. This chain links TRBV9 with TRBJ1-1; tentatively, D is TRBD1 (5 bases). Per the germline V gene, CDR1 is SGDLS and CDR2 is YYNGEE. This CDR3 comprises 14 residues. V lost 5 bases to trimming and J lost 4 bases, with 15 bases between them.

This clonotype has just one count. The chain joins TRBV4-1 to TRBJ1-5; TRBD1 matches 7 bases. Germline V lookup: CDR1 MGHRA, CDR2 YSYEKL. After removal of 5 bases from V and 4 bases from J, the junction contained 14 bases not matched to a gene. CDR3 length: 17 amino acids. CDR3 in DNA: TGCGCCAGCAGCATCCGGGACAGCCGCTTAAATAATCAGCCCCAGCATTTT. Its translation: CASSIRDSRLNNQPQHF.

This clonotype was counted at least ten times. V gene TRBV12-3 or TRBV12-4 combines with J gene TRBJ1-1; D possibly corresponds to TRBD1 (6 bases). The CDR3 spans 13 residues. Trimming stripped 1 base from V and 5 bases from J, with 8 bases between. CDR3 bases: TGTGCCAGCAGTTTAGGGGGGCAAACTGAAGCTTTCTTT. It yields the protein CASSLGGQTEAFF.

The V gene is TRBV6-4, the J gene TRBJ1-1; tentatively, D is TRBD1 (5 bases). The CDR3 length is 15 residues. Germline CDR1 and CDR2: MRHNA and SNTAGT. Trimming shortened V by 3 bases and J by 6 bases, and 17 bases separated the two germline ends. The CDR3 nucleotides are TGTGCCAGCAGTGAAGAGTCGGGGGGTATGGCTGAAGCTTTCTTT. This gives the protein CASSEESGGMAEAFF.

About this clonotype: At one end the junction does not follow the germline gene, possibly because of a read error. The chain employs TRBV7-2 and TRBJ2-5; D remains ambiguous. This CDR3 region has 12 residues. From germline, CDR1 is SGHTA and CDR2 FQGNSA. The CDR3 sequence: CANTPILETRYF. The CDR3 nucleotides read TGTGCCAACACCCCGATTCTCGAGACCCGGTACTTC. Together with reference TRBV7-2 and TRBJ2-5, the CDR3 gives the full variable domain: GAGVSQSPSNKVTEKGKDVELRCDPISGHTALYWYRQSLGQGLEFLIYFQGNSAPDKSGLPSDRFSAERTGGSVSTLTIQRTQQEDSAVYLCANTPILETRYFGPGTRLLVL.

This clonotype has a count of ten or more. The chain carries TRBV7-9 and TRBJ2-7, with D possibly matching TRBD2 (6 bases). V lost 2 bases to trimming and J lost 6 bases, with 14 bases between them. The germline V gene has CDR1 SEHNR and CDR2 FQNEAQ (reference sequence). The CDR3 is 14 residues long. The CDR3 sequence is CASSLSLANGEQYF. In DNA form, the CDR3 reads TGTGCCAGCAGCTTAAGTCTAGCGAATGGCGAGCAGTACTTC.

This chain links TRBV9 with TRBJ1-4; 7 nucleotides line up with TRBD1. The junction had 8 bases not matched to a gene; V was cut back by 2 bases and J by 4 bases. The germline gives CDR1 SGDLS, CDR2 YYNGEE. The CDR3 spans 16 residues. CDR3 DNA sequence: TGTGCCAGCAGCGTCCTCCCGGACAGGAGTAATGAAAAACTGTTTTTT. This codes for CASSVLPDRSNEKLFF.

CDR3 coding DNA: TGCGCCAGCAGCTCCTACAGGGTGGACACTGAAGCTTTCTTT. Translating it yields CASSSYRVDTEAFF. V usage is TRBV5-1 and J usage is TRBJ1-1, with D possibly TRBD1 on 6 matching bases. Trimming left V 3 bases short and J 3 bases short, with 12 bases between. This CDR3 is built from 14 residues. CDR1 and CDR2 from the germline V gene are SGHRS and YFSETQ.

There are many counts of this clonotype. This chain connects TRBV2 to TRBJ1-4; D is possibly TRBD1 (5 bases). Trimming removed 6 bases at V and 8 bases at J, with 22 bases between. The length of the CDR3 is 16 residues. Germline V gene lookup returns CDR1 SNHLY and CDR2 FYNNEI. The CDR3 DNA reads TGTGCCAGCAGCGACAGTCCGGGACCCCCTGCGGAAAAACTGTTTTTT. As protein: CASSDSPGPPAEKLFF.

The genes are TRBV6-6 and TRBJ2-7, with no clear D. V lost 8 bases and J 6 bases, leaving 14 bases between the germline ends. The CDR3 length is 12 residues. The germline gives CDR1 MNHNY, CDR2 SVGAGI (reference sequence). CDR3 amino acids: CASVQANGEQYF. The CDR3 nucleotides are TGTGCCAGCGTCCAGGCTAACGGCGAGCAGTACTTC.

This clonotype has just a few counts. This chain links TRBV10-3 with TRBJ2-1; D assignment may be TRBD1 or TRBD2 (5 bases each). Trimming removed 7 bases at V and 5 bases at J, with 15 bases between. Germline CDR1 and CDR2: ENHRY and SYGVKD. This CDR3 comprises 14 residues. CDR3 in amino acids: CAITEGDRNNEQFF. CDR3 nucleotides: TGTGCCATCACCGAAGGGGACCGTAACAATGAGCAGTTCTTC.

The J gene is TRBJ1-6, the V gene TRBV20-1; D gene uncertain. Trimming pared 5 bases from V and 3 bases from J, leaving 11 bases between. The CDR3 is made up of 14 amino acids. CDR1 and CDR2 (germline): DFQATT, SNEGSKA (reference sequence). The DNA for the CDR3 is TGCAGTGCTGTGGGGAGCAACTATAATTCACCCCTCCACTTT. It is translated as CSAVGSNYNSPLHF.

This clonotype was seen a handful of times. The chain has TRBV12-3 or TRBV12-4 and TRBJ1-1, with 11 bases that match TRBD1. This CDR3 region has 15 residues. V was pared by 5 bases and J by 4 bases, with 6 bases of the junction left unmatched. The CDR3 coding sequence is TGTGCCAGCAGTCGACCCGGGACAGGGGGCACTGAAGCTTTCTTT. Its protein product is CASSRPGTGGTEAFF.

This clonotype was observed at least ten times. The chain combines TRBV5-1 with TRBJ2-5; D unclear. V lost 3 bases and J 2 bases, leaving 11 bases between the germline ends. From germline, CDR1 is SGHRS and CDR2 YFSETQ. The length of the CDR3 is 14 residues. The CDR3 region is CASSWGGQQETQYF. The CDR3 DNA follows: TGCGCCAGCAGCTGGGGTGGGCAGCAAGAGACCCAGTACTTC.

CDR3 sequence: CAANAAGREYTEAFF. CDR3 coding DNA: TGTGCCGCCAACGCGGCAGGGAGGGAGTATACTGAAGCTTTCTTT. The chain links TRBV10-3 to TRBJ1-1; a possible D gene is TRBD1 (5 bases). Germline V gene data show CDR1 as ENHRY and CDR2 as SYGVKD. The CDR3 covers 15 residues. Deletions cut 11 bases from V and 5 bases from J, with 24 bases between.

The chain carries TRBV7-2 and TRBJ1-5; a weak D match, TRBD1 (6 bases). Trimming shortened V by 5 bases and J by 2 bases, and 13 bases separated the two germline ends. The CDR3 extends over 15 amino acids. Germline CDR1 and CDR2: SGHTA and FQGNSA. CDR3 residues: CASSPVSGGNQPQHF. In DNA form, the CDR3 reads TGTGCCAGCAGCCCCGTGTCAGGGGGCAATCAGCCCCAGCATTTT.

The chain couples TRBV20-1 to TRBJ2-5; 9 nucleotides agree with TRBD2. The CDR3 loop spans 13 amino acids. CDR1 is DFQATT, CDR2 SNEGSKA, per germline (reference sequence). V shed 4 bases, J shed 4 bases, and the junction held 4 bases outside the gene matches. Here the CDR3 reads CSANAGGRETQYF. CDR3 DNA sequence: TGCAGTGCTAATGCGGGAGGGAGAGAGACCCAGTACTTC.

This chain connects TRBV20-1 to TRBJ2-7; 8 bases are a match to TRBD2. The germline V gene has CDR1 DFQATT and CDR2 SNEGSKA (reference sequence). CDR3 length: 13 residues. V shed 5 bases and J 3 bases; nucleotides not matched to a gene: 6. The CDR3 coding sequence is TGCAGTGCTCTCCCGGGACTAGGCTACGAGCAGTACTTC. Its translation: CSALPGLGYEQYF.

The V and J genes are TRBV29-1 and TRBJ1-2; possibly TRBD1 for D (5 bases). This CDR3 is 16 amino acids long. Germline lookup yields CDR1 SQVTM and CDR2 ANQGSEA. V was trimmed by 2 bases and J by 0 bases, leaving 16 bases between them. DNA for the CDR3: TGCAGCGTTGAAAGGCAGGGCCCTGAAGCTAACTATGGCTACACCTTC. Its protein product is CSVERQGPEANYGYTF.

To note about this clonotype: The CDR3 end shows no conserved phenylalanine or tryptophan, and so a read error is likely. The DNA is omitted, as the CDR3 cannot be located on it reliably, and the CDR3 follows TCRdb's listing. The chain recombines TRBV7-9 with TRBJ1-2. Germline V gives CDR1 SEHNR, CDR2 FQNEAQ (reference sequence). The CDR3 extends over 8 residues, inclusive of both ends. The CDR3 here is CASSLTFV.

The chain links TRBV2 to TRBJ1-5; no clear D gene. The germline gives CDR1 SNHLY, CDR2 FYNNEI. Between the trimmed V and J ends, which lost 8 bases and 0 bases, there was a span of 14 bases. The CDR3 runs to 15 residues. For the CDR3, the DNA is TGTGCCAGCGCCCCAGAGGAAAGTAGCAATCAGCCCCAGCATTTT. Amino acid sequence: CASAPEESSNQPQHF.

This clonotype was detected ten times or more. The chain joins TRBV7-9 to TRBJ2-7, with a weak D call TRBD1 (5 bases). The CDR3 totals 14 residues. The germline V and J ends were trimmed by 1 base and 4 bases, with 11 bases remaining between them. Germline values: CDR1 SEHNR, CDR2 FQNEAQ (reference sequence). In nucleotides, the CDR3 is TGTGCCAGCAGCTTAGTAGCAGGGTATTACGAGCAGTACTTC. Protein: CASSLVAGYYEQYF.

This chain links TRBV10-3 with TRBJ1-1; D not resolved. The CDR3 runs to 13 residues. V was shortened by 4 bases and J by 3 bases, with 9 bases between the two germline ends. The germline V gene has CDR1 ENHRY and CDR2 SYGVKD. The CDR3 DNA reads TGTGCCATCAGTGCACTCAGCTACACTGAAGCTTTCTTT. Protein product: CAISALSYTEAFF.

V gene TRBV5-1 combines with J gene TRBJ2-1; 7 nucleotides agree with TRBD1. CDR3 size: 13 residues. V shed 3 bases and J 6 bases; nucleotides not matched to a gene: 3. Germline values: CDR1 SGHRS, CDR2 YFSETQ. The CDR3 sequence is CASSSNRGNEQFF. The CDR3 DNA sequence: TGCGCCAGCAGCTCGAACAGGGGCAATGAGCAGTTCTTC.

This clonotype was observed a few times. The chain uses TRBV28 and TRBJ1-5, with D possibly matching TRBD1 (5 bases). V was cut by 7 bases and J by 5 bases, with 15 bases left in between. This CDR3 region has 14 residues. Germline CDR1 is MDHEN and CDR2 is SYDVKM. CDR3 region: CASTMVGDYQPQHF. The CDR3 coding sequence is TGTGCCAGCACCATGGTAGGGGACTATCAGCCCCAGCATTTT.

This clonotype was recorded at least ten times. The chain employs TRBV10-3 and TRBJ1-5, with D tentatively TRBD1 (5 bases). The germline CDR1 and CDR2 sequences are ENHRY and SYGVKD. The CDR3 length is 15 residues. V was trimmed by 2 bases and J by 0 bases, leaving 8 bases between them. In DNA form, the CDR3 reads TGTGCCATCAGTGAGGGACAAGATAGCAATCAGCCCCAGCATTTT. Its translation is CAISEGQDSNQPQHF.

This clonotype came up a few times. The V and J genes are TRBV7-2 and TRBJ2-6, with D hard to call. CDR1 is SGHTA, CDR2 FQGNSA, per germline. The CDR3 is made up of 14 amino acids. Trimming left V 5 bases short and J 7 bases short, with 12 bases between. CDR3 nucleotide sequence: TGTGCCAGCAGCAACCCGACGGGCGCCAACGTCCTGACTTTC. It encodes CASSNPTGANVLTF.

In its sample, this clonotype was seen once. The CDR3 protein is CASSPRQGRLYF. The DNA of the CDR3 is TGTGCCAGCAGCCCAAGACAGGGACGGCTGTACTTC. This chain connects TRBV7-9 to TRBJ2-7; 7 positions agree with TRBD1. The CDR3 is 12 amino acids. Germline V lookup: CDR1 SEHNR, CDR2 FQNEAQ (reference sequence). V lost 5 bases and J lost 12; bases outside the gene matches: 10.

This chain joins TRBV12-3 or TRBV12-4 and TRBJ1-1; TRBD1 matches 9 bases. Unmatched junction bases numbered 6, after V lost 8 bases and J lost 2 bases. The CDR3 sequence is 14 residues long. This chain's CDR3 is CASGAGQGNTEAFF. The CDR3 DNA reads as TGTGCCAGCGGGGCGGGACAGGGAAACACTGAAGCTTTCTTT.

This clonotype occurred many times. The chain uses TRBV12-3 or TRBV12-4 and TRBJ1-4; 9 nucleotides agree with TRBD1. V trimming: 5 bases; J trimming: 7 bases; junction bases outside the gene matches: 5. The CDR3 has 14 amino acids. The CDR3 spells CASSVRDRAEKLFF. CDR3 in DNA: TGTGCCAGCAGTGTCCGGGACAGGGCTGAAAAACTGTTTTTT.